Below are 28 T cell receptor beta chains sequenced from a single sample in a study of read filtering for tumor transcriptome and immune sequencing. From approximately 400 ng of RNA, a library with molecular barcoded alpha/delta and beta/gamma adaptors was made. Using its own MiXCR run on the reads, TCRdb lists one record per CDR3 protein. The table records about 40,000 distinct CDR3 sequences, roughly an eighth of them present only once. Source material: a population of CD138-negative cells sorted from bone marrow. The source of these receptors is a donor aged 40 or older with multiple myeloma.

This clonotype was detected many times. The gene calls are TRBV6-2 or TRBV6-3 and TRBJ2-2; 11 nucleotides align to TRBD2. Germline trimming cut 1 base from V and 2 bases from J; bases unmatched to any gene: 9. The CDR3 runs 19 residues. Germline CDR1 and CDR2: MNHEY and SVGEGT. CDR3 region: CASSYWGVGLAENTGELFF. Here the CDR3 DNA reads TGTGCCAGCAGTTACTGGGGCGTGGGACTAGCGGAAAACACCGGGGAGCTGTTTTTT.

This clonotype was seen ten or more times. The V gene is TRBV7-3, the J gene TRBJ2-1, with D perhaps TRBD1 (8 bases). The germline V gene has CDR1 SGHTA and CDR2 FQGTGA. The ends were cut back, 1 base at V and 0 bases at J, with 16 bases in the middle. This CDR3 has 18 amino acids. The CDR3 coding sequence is TGTGCCAGCAGCTTAAATCCTACAGGGGGGGGCTCCTACAATGAGCAGTTCTTC. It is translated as CASSLNPTGGGSYNEQFF.

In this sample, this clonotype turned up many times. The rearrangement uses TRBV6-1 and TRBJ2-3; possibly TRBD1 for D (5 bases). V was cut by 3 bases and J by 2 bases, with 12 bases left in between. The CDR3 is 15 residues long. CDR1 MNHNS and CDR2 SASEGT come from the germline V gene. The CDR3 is CASSDRAGYTDTQYF. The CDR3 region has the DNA TGTGCCAGCAGTGACAGGGCTGGGTACACAGATACGCAGTATTTT.

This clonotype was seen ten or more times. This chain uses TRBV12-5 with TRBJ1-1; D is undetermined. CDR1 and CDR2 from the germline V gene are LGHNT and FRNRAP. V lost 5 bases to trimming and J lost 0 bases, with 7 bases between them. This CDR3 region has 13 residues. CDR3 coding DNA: TGTGCTAGTGGTCAAACCATGAACACTGAAGCTTTCTTT. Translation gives CASGQTMNTEAFF.

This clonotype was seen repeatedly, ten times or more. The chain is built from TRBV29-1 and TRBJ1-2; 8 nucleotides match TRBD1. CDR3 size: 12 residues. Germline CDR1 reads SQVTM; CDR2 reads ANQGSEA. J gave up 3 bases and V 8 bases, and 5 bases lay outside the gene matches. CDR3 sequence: CSIQGADYGYTF. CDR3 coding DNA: TGCAGCATCCAGGGGGCGGACTATGGCTACACCTTC.

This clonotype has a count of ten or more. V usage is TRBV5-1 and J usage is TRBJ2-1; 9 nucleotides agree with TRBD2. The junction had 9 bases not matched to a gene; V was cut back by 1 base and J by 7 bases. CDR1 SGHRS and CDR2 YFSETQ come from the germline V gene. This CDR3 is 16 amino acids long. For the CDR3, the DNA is TGCGCCAGCAGCTTGAACGCGGGAGGGCCGGGGAATGAGCAGTTCTTC. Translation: CASSLNAGGPGNEQFF.

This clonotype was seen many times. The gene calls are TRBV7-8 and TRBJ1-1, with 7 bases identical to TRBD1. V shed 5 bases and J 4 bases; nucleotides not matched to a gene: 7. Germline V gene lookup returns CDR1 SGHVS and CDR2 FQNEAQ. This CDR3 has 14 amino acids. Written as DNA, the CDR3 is TGTGCCAGCAGCGCCAGGGGGACGGGCACTGAAGCTTTCTTT. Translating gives CASSARGTGTEAFF.

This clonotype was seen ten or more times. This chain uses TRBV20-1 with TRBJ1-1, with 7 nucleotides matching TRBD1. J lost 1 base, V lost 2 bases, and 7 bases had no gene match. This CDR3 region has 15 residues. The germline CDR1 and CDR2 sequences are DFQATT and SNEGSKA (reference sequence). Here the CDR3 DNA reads TGCAGTGCTAGACGTCCCGGGACAGCGAACACTGAAGCTTTCTTT. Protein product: CSARRPGTANTEAFF.

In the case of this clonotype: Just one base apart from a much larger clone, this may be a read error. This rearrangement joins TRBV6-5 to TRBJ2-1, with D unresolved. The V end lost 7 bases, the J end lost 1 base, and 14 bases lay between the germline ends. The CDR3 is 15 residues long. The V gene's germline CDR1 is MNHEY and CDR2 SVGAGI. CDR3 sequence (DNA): TGTGCCAGCACCCCAGCATACGGGTCCTACAATGAGCAGTTCTTC. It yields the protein CASTPAYGSYNEQFF.

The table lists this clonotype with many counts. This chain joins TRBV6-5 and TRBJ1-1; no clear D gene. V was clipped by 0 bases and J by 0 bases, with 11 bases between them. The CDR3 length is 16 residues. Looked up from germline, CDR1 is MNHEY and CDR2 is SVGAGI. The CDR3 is CASSYSTWQLNTEAFF. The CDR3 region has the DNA TGTGCCAGCAGTTACTCGACTTGGCAGTTGAACACTGAAGCTTTCTTT.

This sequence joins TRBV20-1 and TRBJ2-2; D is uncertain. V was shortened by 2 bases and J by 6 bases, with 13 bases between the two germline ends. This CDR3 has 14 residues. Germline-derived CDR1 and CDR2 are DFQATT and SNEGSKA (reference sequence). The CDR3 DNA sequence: TGCAGTGCTAGAATTGGAGTAGGCGCCGGGGAGCTGTTTTTT. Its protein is CSARIGVGAGELFF.

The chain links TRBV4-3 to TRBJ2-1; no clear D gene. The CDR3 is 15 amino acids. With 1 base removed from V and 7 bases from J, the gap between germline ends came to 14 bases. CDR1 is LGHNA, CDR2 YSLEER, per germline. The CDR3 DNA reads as TGCGCCAGCAGCCAAGGCCTTGCCTTGGAGAATGAGCAGTTCTTC. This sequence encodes CASSQGLALENEQFF.

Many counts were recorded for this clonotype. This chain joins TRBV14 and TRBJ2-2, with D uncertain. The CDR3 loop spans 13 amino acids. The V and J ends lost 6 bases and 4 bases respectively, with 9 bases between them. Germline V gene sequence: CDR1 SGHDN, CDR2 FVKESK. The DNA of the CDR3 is TGTGCCAGCAGGGATTTGGGCACCGGGGAGCTGTTTTTT. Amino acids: CASRDLGTGELFF.

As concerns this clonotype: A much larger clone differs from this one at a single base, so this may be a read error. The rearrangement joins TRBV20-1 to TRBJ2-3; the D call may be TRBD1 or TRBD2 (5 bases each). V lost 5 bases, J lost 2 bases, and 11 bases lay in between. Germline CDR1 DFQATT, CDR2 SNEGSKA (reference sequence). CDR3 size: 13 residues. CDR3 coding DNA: TGCAGTGCTGGGGACCAAGACACAGATACGCAGTATTTT. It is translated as CSAGDQDTDTQYF.

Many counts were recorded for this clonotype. The CDR3 nucleotides are TGTGCCAGCAGCTCCTACCTAGGGCTAGCGGGAGACCCTAGCACAGATACGCAGTATTTT. Protein: CASSSYLGLAGDPSTDTQYF. The V and J genes are TRBV7-2 and TRBJ2-3; TRBD2 matches at 10 bases. Trimming cost V 4 bases and J 0 bases; bases outside gene matches: 16. Germline lookup yields CDR1 SGHTA and CDR2 FQGNSA. This CDR3 contains 20 residues.

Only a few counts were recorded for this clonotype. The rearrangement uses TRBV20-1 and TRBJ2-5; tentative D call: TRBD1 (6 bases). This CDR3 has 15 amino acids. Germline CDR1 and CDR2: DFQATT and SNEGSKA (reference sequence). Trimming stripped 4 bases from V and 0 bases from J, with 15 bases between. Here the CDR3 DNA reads TGCAGTGCTAATACACAGGGTAGGAACCAAGAGACCCAGTACTTC. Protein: CSANTQGRNQETQYF.

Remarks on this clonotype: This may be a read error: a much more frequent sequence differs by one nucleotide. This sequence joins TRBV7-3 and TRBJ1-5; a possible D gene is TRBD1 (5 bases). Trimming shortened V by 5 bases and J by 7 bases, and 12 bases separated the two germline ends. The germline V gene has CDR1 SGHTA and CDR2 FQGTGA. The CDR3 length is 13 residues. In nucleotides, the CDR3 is TGTGCCAGCAGCCTGCAGGGTCCCCAGCCCCAGCATTTT. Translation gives CASSLQGPQPQHF. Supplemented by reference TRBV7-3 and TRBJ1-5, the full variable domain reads GAGVSQTPSNKVTEKGKYVELRCDPISGHTALYWYRQSLGQGPEFLIYFQGTGAADDSGLPNDRFFAVRPEGSVSTLKIQRTERGDSAVYLCASSLQGPQPQHFGDGTRLSIL.

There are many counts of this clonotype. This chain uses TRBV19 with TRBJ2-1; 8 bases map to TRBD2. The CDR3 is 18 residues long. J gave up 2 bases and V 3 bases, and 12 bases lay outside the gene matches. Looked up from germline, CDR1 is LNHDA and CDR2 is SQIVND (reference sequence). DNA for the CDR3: TGTGCCAGTAGTATGGGACTAGTGGCCGTCGTCACCTACAATGAGCAGTTCTTC. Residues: CASSMGLVAVVTYNEQFF.

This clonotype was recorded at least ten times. DNA of the CDR3: TGCAGTGCTAGAGATAGCGGCCTGAGGCCGATAAACACTGAAGCTTTCTTT. It yields the protein CSARDSGLRPINTEAFF. V usage is TRBV20-1 and J usage is TRBJ1-1, with D unresolved. V was clipped by 0 bases and J by 2 bases, with 19 bases between them. CDR3 length: 17 amino acids. CDR1 and CDR2 (germline): DFQATT, SNEGSKA (reference sequence).

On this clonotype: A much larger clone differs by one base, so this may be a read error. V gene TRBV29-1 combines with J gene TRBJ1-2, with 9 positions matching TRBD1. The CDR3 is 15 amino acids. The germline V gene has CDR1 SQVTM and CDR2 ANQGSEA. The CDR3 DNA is TGCGGCGTTGATTTCGGGACAGGGCTCTCCTATGGCTACACCTTC. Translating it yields CGVDFGTGLSYGYTF.

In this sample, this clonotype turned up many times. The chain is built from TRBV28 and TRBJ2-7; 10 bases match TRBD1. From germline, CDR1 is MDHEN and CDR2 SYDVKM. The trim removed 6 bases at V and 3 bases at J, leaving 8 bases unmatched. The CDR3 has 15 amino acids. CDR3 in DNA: TGTGCCAGCAGCCCGACAGGGGGCGCGTTCTACGAGCAGTACTTC. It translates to CASSPTGGAFYEQYF.

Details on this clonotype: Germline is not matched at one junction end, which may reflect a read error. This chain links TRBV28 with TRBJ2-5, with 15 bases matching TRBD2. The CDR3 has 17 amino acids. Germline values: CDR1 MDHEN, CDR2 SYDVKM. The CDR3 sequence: CASGLWTSGRAQETQYF. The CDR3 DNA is TGTGCCAGCGGTTTATGGACTAGCGGGAGGGCCCAAGAGACCCAGTACTTC.

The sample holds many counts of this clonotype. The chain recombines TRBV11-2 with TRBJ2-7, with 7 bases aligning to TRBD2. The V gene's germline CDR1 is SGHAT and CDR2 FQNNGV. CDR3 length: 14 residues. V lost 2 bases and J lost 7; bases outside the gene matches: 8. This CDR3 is CASSLLRGFREQYF. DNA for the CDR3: TGTGCCAGCAGCTTATTGCGGGGGTTTAGGGAGCAGTACTTC.

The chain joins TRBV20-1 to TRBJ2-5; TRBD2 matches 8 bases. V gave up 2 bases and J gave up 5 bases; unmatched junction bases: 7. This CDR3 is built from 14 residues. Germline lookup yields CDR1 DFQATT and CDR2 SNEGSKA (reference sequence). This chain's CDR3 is CSARSGGPGETQYF. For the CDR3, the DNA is TGCAGTGCTAGATCGGGAGGGCCGGGGGAGACCCAGTACTTC.

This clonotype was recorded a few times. The CDR3 loop reads CASSMTIAHNEKLFF. The CDR3 bases are TGTGCCAGCAGCATGACAATCGCTCATAATGAAAAACTGTTTTTT. V gene TRBV11-2 combines with J gene TRBJ1-4; no clear D. The CDR3 runs to 15 residues. V gave up 5 bases and J gave up 4 bases, with 14 bases separating them. The germline V gene has CDR1 SGHAT and CDR2 FQNNGV.

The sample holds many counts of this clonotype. The CDR3 sequence: CASSEARQAHNQPQHF. Written as DNA, the CDR3 is TGTGCCAGCAGTGAAGCTCGGCAGGCCCACAATCAGCCCCAGCATTTT. The J gene is TRBJ1-5, the V gene TRBV2, with no clear D. The CDR3 spans 16 residues. V was pared by 0 bases and J by 3 bases, with 12 bases between. Germline CDR1 and CDR2: SNHLY and FYNNEI. The variable domain in full, with the rest retrieved from reference TRBV2 and TRBJ1-5, is EPEVTQTPSHQVTQMGQEVILRCVPISNHLYFYWYRQILGQKVEFLVSFYNNEISEKSEIFDDQFSVERPDGSNFTLKIRSTKLEDSAMYFCASSEARQAHNQPQHFGDGTRLSIL.

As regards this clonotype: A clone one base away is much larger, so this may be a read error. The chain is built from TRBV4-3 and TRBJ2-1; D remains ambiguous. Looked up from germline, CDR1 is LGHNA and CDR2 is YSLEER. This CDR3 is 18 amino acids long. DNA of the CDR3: TGCGCCAGCAGCCAAGATCGGAAAGACCCCTATTCCTACGATGAGCAGTTCTTC. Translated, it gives CASSQDRKDPYSYDEQFF.

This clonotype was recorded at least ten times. CDR3 nucleotide sequence: TGTGCCAGCAGTTTGGGCAGGGGCTACGAGCAGTACTTC. It yields the protein CASSLGRGYEQYF. The chain has TRBV12-3 or TRBV12-4 and TRBJ2-7, with a tentative D call TRBD1 (6 bases). V shed 3 bases and J shed 3 bases, with 9 bases lying between them. The CDR3 runs 13 residues.